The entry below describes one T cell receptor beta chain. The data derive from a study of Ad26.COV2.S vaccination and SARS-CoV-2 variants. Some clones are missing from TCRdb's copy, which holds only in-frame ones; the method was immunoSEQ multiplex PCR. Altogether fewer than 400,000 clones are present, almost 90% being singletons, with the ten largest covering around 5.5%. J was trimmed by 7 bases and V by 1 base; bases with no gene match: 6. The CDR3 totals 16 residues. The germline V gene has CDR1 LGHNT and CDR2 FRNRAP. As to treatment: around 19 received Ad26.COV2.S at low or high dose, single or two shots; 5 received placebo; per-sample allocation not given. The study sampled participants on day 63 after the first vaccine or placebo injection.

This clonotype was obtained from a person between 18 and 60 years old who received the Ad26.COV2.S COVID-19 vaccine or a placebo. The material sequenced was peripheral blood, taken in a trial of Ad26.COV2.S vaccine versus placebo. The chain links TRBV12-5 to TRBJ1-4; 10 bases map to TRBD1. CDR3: CASGLARQGAVEKLFF. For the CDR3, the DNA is TGTGCTAGTGGTTTGGCCCGACAGGGGGCAGTTGAAAAACTGTTTTTT. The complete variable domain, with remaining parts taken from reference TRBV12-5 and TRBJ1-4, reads DARVTQTPRHKVTEMGQEVTMRCQPILGHNTVFWYRQTMMQGLELLAYFRNRAPLDDSGMPKDRFSAEMPDATLATLKIQPSEPRDSAVYFCASGLARQGAVEKLFFGSGTQLSVL.